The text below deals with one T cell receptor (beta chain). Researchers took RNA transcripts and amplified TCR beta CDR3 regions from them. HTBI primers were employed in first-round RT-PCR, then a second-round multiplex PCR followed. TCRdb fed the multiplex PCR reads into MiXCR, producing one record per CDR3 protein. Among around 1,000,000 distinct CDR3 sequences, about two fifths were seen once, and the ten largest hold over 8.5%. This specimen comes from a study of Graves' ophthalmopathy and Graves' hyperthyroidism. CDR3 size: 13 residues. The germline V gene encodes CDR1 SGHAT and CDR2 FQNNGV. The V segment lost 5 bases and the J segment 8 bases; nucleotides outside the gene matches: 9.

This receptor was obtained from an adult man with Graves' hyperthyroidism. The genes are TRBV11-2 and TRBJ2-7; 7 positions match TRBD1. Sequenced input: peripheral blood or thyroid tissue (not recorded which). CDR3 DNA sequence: TGTGCCAGCAGCGCTAGACAGGGTTCCCAGCAGTACTTC. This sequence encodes CASSARQGSQQYF.